This T cell receptor (beta chain) was sequenced during a study of blood T cell repertoires in COVID-19. Across the study: Acute and convalescent COVID-19 specimens originated in the United States, Italy and Spain. In each case, the material was cDNA or gDNA derived from T cells, B-cell-depleted T cells, or PBMCs.

Authors' methods: It was from reference gene primer amplification that nucleated cell counts were estimated. The assay was immunoSEQ multiplex PCR, and TCRdb's table has in-frame clones only and misses some. D and trimming come from the DNA, and the V and J calls and clone size come from that table. The top ten clones hold 15% to 20% of a sample with approximately 160,000 clones, around nine tenths of them seen once. In germline, CDR1 is KGHDR, CDR2 SFDVKD. V lost 5 bases to trimming and J lost 6 bases; unmatched junction nucleotides: 2. The CDR3 runs 12 residues. The chain carries TRBV24-1 and TRBJ1-1, with TRBD1 matching 7 bases. The sequenced sample was peripheral blood. This TCR derives from a man aged 60 to 69 with active or convalescent COVID-19. The CDR3 DNA reads as TGTGCCACCAGTGGGCAGGGGGCTGAAGCTTTCTTT. Translation gives CATSGQGAEAFF.